This T cell receptor (beta chain) is drawn from a study of T cell responses to AZD1222 COVID-19 vaccine. On the study more broadly: Second-dose schedules of about 4 or about 12 weeks were combined. Whole-study findings and limits: Donors were mostly white British, more females; clonal diversity possibly underestimated.

The assay was immunoSEQ multiplex PCR, and TCRdb's table has in-frame clones only and misses some. There are approximately 150,000 clones in the sample; more than 85% occur only once, and less than 2.5% lies in the top ten. Trimming cost V 3 bases and J 0 bases, with 8 bases left between them. Germline V lookup: CDR1 GTSNPN, CDR2 SVGIG (reference sequence). The CDR3 runs to 13 residues. Points on this clone: Antigen unknown.

The source is an adult in good health. This specimen consisted of peripheral blood, obtained on day 0 of AZD1222 vaccination. The genes are TRBV30 and TRBJ1-1, with D possibly matching TRBD1 (5 bases). The CDR3 nucleotides read TGTGCCTGGAGGGACACCCTGAACACTGAAGCTTTCTTT. Translating gives CAWRDTLNTEAFF.